A selection of T cell receptor beta chains follows, all from one sample in a study of technical replicates of blood from several donors. Assay used: immunoSEQ multiplex PCR; TCRdb lists only in-frame clones, some missing. The table shows some 49,000 clones, with about 94% occurring only once. Sequenced: PBMCs. These receptors were obtained from a human donor in good health. Some clones in this sample may be carry-over from other donors' samples. Each CDR3 is given with its conserved first and last residue. The order of the fields is clone size, D gene, J gene, V gene, CDR3 length, CDR3 DNA, CDR3 protein. D genes are given only for firm matches. Some rows have no size entry. The others give once, few or many, or a class for an expanded clone.

>NA|NA|TRBJ2-7|TRBV10-3|13
TGTGCCATCAGTGCTGGGAGAGGCTACGAGCAGTACTTC
CAISAGRGYEQYF
>NA|NA|TRBJ2-2|TRBV2|12
TGTGCCAGCCGGACTGACCCCGGGGAGCTGTTTTTT
CASRTDPGELFF
>NA|NA|TRBJ1-5|TRBV7-8|17
TGTGCCAGCAGCTTAGACGGTTCCGAGTATAGCAATCAGCCCCAGCATTTT
CASSLDGSEYSNQPQHF
>NA|NA|TRBJ2-2|TRBV18|15
TGTGCCAGCTCACACGTTTCAGGAAACACCGGGGAGCTGTTTTTT
CASSHVSGNTGELFF
>NA|TRBD1|TRBJ2-3|TRBV10-3|16
TGTGCCATCAGTGGGGACGGACAGGGGGCAACAGATACGCAGTATTTT
CAISGDGQGATDTQYF
>NA|NA|TRBJ2-6|TRBV5-4|14
TGTGCCAGCAGCGCTTCGGTAGGGGCCAACGTCCTGACTTTC
CASSASVGANVLTF
>NA|NA|TRBJ2-2|TRBV18|15
TGTGCCAGCTCACCCCAAGAGAGCCTCTCCGGGGAGCTGTTTTTT
CASSPQESLSGELFF
>NA|NA|TRBJ2-7|TRBV6-6|15
TGTGCCAGCAGTTACGGGCTTGGGAGCTCCTACGAGCAGTACTTC
CASSYGLGSSYEQYF
>NA|TRBD1|TRBJ2-7|TRBV19|12
TGTGCCACCTCAGACAGGGTCGACGAGCAGTACTTC
CATSDRVDEQYF
>once|TRBD2|TRBJ2-7|TRBV10-3|19
TGTGCCATCAGTGACAACTCCGGGACTAGCGGAGGTTTTTCCTACGAGCAGTACTTC
CAISDNSGTSGGFSYEQYF
>NA|NA|TRBJ1-5|TRBV10-1|13
TGCGCCCCCCGGGGGGACGCTTATCAGCCCCAGCATTTT
CAPRGDAYQPQHF
>NA|TRBD1|TRBJ1-2|TRBV6-5|13
TGTGCCAGCAGGAACGACGACAGGGGGCCCTCCACCTTC
CASRNDDRGPSTF
>NA|TRBD2|TRBJ2-1|TRBV4-2|15
TGTGCCAGCAGCCAAGCACGGACTAGCGGGAGGGAGCAGTTCTTC
CASSQARTSGREQFF
>NA|NA|TRBJ1-6|TRBV7-9|15
TGTGCCAGCAGCGAAATGACAAGGCCCAATTCACCCCTCCACTTT
CASSEMTRPNSPLHF